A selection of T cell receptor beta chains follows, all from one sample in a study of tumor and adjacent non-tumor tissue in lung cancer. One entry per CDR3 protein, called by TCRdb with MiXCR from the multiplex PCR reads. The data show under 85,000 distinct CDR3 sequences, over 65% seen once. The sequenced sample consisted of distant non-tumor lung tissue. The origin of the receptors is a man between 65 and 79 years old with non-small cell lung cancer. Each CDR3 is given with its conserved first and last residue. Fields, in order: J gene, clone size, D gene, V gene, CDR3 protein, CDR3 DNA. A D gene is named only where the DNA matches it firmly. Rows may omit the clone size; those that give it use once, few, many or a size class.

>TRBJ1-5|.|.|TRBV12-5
CASGFTACSQPQHF
TGTGCTAGTGGCTTTACCGCTTGCAGTCAGCCCCAGCATTTT
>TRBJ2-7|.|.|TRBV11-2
CASNLGRGTYEQYF
TGTGCCAGTAACTTGGGGAGGGGGACCTACGAGCAGTACTTC
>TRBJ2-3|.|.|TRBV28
CASSLGHTQYF
TGTGCCAGCAGTTTGGGGCATACGCAGTATTTT
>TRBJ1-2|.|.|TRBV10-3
CAISAEQNHGNTF
TGTGCCATAAGTGCTGAGCAAAACCACGGCAACACCTTC
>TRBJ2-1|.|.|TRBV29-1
CTGEGFYNEQFF
TGCACAGGGGAGGGTTTCTACAATGAGCAGTTCTTC
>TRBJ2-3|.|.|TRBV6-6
CASRLRSEADTQYF
TGTGCCAGCAGACTACGTAGTGAGGCAGACACGCAGTATTTT
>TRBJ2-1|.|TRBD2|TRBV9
CVSSAFSGRNNEQFF
TGTGTCAGCAGTGCATTTAGCGGGAGAAACAATGAGCAGTTCTTC
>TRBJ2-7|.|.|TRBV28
CTSSFGIYATRAGIAYEQYF
TGTACCAGCAGTTTCGGTATCTACGCCACGAGAGCAGGAATCGCCTACGAGCAGTACTTC
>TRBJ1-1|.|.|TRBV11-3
CTSSFRDGILNTEAFF
TGTACCAGCAGCTTCCGGGATGGAATCCTAAACACTGAAGCTTTCTTT
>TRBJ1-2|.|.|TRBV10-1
CASSVSTGQPYGYTF
TGTGCCAGCAGTGTGTCGACAGGCCAACCCTATGGCTACACCTTC
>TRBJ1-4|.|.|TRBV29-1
CSTRTARWEKLFF
TGCAGCACCCGGACAGCAAGGTGGGAAAAACTGTTTTTC
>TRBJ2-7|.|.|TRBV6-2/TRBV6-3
CAHRGGAPYEQYF
TGTGCCCACCGGGGCGGAGCCCCCTATGAGCAGTACTTC
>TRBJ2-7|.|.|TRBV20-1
CSARTRIGTLLPEQYF
TGCAGTGCTAGAACCAGAATTGGGACCCTTCTCCCTGAGCAGTACTTC
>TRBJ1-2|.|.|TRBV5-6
CASSRFDKANYGYTF
TGTGCCAGCAGCAGATTCGACAAAGCTAACTATGGTTACACCTTC
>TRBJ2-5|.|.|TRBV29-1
CSVGNRFQETQNF
TGCAGTGTGGGCAACAGGTTCCAAGAGACCCAGAACTTC
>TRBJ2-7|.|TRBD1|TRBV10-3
CACKTRTGPYEQYF
TGTGCCTGCAAAACCAGGACAGGCCCCTACGAGCAGTATTTC
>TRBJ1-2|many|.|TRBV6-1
CASSEGIANYGYTF
TGTGCCAGCAGTGAAGGAATAGCTAACTATGGCTACACCTTC
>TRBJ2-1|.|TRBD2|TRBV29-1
CRVGAGGEQFF
TGCAGGGTAGGAGCGGGGGGTGAGCAGTTCTTC
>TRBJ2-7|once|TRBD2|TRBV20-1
CSANGGGAYEKYF
TGCAGTGCTAATGGCGGGGGGGCCTACGAGAAGTACTTC
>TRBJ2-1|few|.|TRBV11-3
CASRLGLLARDRNEQFF
TGTGCCAGCAGATTAGGCCTCTTAGCGCGAGATAGAAATGAGCAGTTCTTC
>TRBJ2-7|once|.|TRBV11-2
CASSLFAGTYVQYF
TGTGCCAGCAGCTTATTTGCGGGGACCTACGTGCAGTACTTC
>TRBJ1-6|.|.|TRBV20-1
CNPRRGNSPLHF
TGCAATCCTAGGAGAGGGAATTCACCCCTCCACTTT
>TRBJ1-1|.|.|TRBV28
CVSSLIGGTEAFF
TGTGTCAGCAGTTTAATTGGGGGAACTGAAGCTTTCTTT
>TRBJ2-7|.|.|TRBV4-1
CTSSRTLVGEGDEQYF
TGCACAAGCAGCCGGACGCTAGTGGGAGAGGGGGACGAGCAGTACTTC
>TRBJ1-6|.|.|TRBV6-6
CANIRPEGNSPLHF
TGTGCCAACATCCGTCCAGAAGGTAATTCACCCCTCCACTTT
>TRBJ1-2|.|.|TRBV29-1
CSALPYLGADNYGYTF
TGCAGTGCTCTCCCCTACCTGGGAGCGGATAACTATGGCTACACCTTC